The clone carrying this T cell receptor (beta chain) was picked up a small number of times. What it binds is unknown. This sample is drawn from a study of response to subunit inactivated influenza vaccine. TCRdb ran MiXCR on the RT-PCR reads and lists one entry per CDR3 protein. The data show approximately 530,000 distinct CDR3 sequences, over 10% seen once. Study-wide points: That few new T cells are recruited by each seasonal influenza vaccination was the authors' suggestion.

V lost 0 bases to trimming and J lost 12 bases, with 27 bases between them. The germline gives CDR1 SGHVS, CDR2 FQNEAQ. The CDR3 contains 17 residues. The receptor's source is a man aged 50-59 years who received an inactivated influenza vaccine. The chain couples TRBV7-8 to TRBJ2-7; possible D gene TRBD2, 5 bases. Material: PBMCs from blood, obtained roughly 48 days after vaccination. The CDR3 sequence is CASSLAQFRMNFLEGYF. The CDR3 DNA reads TGTGCCAGCAGCTTAGCGCAGTTTCGGATGAATTTCCTCGAGGGGTACTTC.